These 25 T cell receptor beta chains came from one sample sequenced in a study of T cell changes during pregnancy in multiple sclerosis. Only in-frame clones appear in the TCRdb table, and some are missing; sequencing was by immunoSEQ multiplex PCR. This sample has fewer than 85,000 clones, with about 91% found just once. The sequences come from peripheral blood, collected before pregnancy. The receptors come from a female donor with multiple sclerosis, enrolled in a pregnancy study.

The CDR3 nucleotides are TGTGCCATCAGTGAGTGGGGCAGGAACTATGGCTACACCTTC. Residues: CAISEWGRNYGYTF. J is TRBJ1-2 and V is TRBV10-3, with a weak D call TRBD1 (5 bases). V shed 1 base and J shed 2 bases, with 8 bases lying between them. There are 14 residues in the CDR3. CDR1 is ENHRY, CDR2 SYGVKD, per germline.

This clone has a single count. DNA for the CDR3: TGTGCCAGTAGTATTCGACAAAATAGCAATCAGCCCCAGCATTTT. This codes for CASSIRQNSNQPQHF. The V and J genes are TRBV19 and TRBJ1-5; D is ambiguous. The ends were cut back, 3 bases at V and 0 bases at J, with 9 bases in the middle. Germline CDR1 LNHDA, CDR2 SQIVND (reference sequence). The CDR3 extends over 15 amino acids. Full variable domain (missing parts from reference TRBV19 and TRBJ1-5): DGGITQSPKYLFRKEGQNVTLSCEQNLNHDAMYWYRQDPGQGLRLIYYSQIVNDFQKGDIAEGYSVSREKKESFPLTVTSAQKNPTAFYLCASSIRQNSNQPQHFGDGTRLSIL.

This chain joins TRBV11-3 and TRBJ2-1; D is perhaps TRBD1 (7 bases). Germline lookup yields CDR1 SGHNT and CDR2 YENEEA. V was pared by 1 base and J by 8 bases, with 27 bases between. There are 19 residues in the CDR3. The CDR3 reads CASSLGPRAGGPRGHEQFF. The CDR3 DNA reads TGTGCCAGCAGCTTAGGCCCCCGGGCAGGGGGGCCCAGGGGCCATGAGCAGTTCTTC.

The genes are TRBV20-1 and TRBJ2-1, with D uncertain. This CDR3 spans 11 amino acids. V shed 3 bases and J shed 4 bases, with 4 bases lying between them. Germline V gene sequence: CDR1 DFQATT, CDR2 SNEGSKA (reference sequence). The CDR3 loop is CSASQYNEQFF. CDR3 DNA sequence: TGCAGTGCTAGTCAATACAATGAGCAGTTCTTC.

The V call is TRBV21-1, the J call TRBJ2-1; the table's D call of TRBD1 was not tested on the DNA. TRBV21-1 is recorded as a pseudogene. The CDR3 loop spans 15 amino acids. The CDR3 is CASSKGRTGIHEQFF. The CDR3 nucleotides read TGTGCCAGCAGCAAAGGGAGGACAGGGATCCATGAGCAGTTCTTC.

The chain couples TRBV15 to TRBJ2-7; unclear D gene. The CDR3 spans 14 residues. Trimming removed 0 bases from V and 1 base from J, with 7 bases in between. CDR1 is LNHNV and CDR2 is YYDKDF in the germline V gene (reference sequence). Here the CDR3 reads CATSRDSLSYEQYF. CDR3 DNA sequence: TGTGCCACCAGCAGAGATAGTCTGTCCTACGAGCAGTACTTC.

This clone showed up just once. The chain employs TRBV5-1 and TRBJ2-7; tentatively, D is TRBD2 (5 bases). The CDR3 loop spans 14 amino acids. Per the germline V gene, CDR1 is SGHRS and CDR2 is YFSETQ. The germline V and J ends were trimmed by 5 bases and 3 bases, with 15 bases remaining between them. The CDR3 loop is CASSRGTHDYEQYF. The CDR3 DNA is TGCGCCAGCAGTCGGGGTACCCACGACTACGAGCAGTACTTC.

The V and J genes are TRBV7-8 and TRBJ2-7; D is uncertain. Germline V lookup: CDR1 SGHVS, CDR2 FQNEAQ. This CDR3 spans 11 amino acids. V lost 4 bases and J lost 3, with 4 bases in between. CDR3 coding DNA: TGTGCCAGCAGCTCTAACTACGAGCAGTACTTC. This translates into CASSSNYEQYF.

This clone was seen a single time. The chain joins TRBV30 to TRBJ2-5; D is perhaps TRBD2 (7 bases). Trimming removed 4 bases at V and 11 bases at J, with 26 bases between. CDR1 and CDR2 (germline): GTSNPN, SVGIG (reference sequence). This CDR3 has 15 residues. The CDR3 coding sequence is TGTGCCTGGACCCGCCCGGGGGGAGGGGGTCGGGAGCAGTACTTC. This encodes CAWTRPGGGGREQYF.

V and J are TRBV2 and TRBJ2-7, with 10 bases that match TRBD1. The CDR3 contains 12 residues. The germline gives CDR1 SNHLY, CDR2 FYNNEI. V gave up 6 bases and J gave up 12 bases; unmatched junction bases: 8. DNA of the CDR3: TGTGCCAGCAGCGCAGACAGGGGGCCCCCGTACTTC. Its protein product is CASSADRGPPYF.

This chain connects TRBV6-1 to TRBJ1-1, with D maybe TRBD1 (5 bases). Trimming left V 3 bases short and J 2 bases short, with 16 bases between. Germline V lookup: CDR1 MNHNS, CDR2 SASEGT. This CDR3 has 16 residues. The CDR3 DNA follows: TGTGCCAGCAGTGAGGGTCAAGGCAGGGCCAACACTGAAGCTTTCTTT. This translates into CASSEGQGRANTEAFF.

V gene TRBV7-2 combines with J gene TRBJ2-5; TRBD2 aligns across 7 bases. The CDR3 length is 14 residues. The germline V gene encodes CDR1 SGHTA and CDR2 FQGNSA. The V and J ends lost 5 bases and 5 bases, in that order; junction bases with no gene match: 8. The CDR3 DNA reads TGTGCCAGCAGCCACGGACTAGATCGGGAGACCCAGTACTTC. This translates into CASSHGLDRETQYF. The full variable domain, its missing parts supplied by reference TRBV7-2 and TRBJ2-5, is GAGVSQSPSNKVTEKGKDVELRCDPISGHTALYWYRQSLGQGLEFLIYFQGNSAPDKSGLPSDRFSAERTGGSVSTLTIQRTQQEDSAVYLCASSHGLDRETQYFGPGTRLLVL.

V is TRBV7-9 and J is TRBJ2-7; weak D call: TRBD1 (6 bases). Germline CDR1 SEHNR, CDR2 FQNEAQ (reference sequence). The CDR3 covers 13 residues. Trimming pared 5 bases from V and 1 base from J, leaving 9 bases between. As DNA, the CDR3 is TGTGCCAGCAGCGCGGACAGTTCCTACGAGCAGTACTTC. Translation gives CASSADSSYEQYF.

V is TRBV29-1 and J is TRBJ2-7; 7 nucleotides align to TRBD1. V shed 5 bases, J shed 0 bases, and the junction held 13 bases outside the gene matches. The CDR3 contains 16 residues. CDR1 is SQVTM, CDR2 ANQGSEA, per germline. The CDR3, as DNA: TGCAGCGTTTCAGAGGGGACAGCCGAATACTCCTACGAGCAGTACTTC. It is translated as CSVSEGTAEYSYEQYF.

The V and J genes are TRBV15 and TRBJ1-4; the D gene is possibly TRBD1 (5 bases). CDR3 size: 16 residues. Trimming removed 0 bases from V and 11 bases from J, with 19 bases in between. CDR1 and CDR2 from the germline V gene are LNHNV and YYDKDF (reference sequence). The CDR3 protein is CATSRDSTGLLRKLFF. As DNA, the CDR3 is TGTGCCACCAGCAGAGATTCAACGGGACTTTTACGCAAACTGTTTTTT.

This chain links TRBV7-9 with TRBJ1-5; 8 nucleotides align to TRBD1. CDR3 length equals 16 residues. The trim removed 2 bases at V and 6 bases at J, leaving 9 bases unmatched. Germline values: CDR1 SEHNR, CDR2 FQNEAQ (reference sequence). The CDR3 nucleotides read TGTGCCAGCAGCTTATACGGGCAGGGGGCGCCTCAGCCCCAGCATTTT. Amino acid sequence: CASSLYGQGAPQPQHF. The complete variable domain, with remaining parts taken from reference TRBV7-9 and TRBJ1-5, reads DTGVSQNPRHKITKRGQNVTFRCDPISEHNRLYWYRQTLGQGPEFLTYFQNEAQLEKSRLLSDRFSAERPKGSFSTLEIQRTEQGDSAMYLCASSLYGQGAPQPQHFGDGTRLSIL.

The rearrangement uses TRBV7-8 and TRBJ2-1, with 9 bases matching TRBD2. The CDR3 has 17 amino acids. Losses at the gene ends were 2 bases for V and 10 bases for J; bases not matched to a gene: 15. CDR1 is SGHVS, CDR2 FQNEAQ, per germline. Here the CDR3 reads CASSLRGASGVAREQFF. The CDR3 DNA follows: TGTGCCAGCAGCTTACGGGGGGCTAGCGGGGTAGCCCGCGAGCAGTTCTTC. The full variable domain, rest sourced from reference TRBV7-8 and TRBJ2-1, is GAGVSQSPRYKVAKRGQDVALRCDPISGHVSLFWYQQALGQGPEFLTYFQNEAQLDKSGLPSDRFFAERPEGSVSTLKIQRTQQEDSAVYLCASSLRGASGVAREQFFGPGTRLTVL.

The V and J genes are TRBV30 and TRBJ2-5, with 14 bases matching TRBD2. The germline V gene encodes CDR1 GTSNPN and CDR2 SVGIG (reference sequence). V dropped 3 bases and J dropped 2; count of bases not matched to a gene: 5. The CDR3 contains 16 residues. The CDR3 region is CAWRGTSGGLQETQYF. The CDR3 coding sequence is TGTGCCTGGAGGGGGACTAGCGGGGGTCTTCAAGAGACCCAGTACTTC.

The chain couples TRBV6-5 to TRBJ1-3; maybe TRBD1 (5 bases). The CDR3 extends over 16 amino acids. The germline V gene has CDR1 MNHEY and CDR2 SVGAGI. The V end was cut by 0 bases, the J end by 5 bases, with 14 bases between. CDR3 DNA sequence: TGTGCCAGCAGTTACTCGATCGGGGAGGGACGAAACACCATATATTTT. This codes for CASSYSIGEGRNTIYF.

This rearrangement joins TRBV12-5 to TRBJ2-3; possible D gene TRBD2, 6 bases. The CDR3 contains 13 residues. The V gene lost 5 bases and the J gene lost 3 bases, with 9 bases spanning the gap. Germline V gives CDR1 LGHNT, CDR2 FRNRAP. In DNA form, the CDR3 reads TGTGCTAGTGGTCTTGCGGGGACAGATACGCAGTATTTT. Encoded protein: CASGLAGTDTQYF.

CDR3 nucleotides: TGCGCCAGCAGCTTGAAGGAGGCTGGGGGGGCGGCTTTCTTT. Amino acid sequence: CASSLKEAGGAAFF. V gene TRBV5-1 combines with J gene TRBJ1-1; D is possibly TRBD1 (6 bases). The CDR3 runs 14 residues. Germline loops: CDR1 SGHRS, CDR2 YFSETQ. The V end lost 1 base, the J end lost 11 bases, and 18 bases lay between the germline ends.

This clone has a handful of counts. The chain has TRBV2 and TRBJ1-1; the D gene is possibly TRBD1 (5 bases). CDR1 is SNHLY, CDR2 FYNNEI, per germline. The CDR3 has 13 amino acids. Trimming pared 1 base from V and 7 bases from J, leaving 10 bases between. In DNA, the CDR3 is TGTGCCAGCAGTGAAGGACAGACGGGTGAAGCTTTCTTT. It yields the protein CASSEGQTGEAFF. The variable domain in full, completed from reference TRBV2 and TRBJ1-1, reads EPEVTQTPSHQVTQMGQEVILRCVPISNHLYFYWYRQILGQKVEFLVSFYNNEISEKSEIFDDQFSVERPDGSNFTLKIRSTKLEDSAMYFCASSEGQTGEAFFGQGTRLTVV.

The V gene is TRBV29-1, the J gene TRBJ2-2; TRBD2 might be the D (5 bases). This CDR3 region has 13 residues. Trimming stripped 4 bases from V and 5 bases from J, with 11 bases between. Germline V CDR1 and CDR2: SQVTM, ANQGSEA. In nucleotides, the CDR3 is TGCAGCGTTGCGTCTGGGGAGACCGGGGAGCTGTTTTTT. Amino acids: CSVASGETGELFF.

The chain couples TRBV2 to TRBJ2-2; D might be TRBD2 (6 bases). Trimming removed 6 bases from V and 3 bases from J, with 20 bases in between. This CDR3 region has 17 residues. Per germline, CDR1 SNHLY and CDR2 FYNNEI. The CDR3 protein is CASSPLGRDGDTGELFF. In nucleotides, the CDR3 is TGTGCCAGCAGCCCCCTTGGGCGGGACGGCGACACCGGGGAGCTGTTTTTT.

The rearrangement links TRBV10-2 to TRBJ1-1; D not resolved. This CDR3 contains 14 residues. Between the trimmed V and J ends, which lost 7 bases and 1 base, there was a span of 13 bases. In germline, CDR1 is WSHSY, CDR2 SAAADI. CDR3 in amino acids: CASNDLGGNTEAFF. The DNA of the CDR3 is TGCGCCAGCAATGATCTAGGAGGGAACACTGAAGCTTTCTTT.